The 21 T cell receptor beta chains presented below share a single source sample, sequenced in a study of a mutant IDH1 vaccine in newly diagnosed glioma. Time point here: baseline, week 1 (first vaccination visit). Sample treatment: pre-vaccination baseline after standard-of-care therapy. The data were produced by immunoSEQ multiplex PCR, yet TCRdb's version contains in-frame clones alone and is incomplete. The sample contains approximately 54,000 clones, roughly 80% of which appear only once. The sequences come from PBMCs, collected from a glioma patient treated with radiotherapy, temozolomide or both. These receptors all come from a young man with glioma.

This clone was seen only a few times. The chain joins TRBV5-1 to TRBJ1-1; D call uncertain. CDR1 is SGHRS and CDR2 is YFSETQ in the germline V gene. There are 12 residues in the CDR3. Trimming removed 5 bases from V and 1 base from J, with 6 bases in between. CDR3 protein: CASRQSNTEAFF. The CDR3 DNA reads TGCGCCAGCAGGCAGTCGAACACTGAAGCTTTCTTT.

The V call is TRBV19, the J call TRBJ1-1, with TRBD1 matching 7 bases. The V gene end was trimmed by 6 bases and the J gene end by 1 base; junction bases not matched to a gene: 2. The CDR3 length is 13 residues. Germline CDR1 reads LNHDA; CDR2 reads SQIVND (reference sequence). The chain's CDR3 is CASSWTGNTEAFF. CDR3 coding DNA: TGTGCCAGTAGCTGGACAGGGAACACTGAAGCTTTCTTT.

The chain carries TRBV27 and TRBJ2-7, with D unresolved. The CDR3 runs to 13 residues. V was cut by 4 bases and J by 5 bases, with 12 bases left in between. CDR1 and CDR2 from the germline V gene are MNHEY and SMNVEV (reference sequence). The CDR3: CASSSLLINEQYF. For the CDR3, the DNA is TGTGCCAGCAGTTCCCTGCTGATAAACGAGCAGTACTTC.

The chain couples TRBV30 to TRBJ2-7; 7 bases agree with TRBD2. The CDR3 runs 16 residues. Germline trimming cut 2 bases from V and 5 bases from J; bases unmatched to any gene: 15. CDR1 is GTSNPN, CDR2 SVGIG, per germline (reference sequence). The CDR3 spells CAWSPPWGGPLHEQYF. CDR3 sequence (DNA): TGTGCCTGGAGTCCCCCCTGGGGAGGGCCTCTCCACGAGCAGTACTTC.

The chain combines TRBV7-9 with TRBJ1-4, with D hard to call. Germline loops: CDR1 SEHNR, CDR2 FQNEAQ (reference sequence). Trimming left V 5 bases short and J 1 base short, with 5 bases between. The CDR3 extends over 13 amino acids. This CDR3 is CASSIGTNEKLFF. CDR3 in DNA: TGTGCCAGCAGCATCGGAACTAATGAAAAACTGTTTTTT. The full variable domain, its missing parts supplied by reference TRBV7-9 and TRBJ1-4, is DTGVSQNPRHKITKRGQNVTFRCDPISEHNRLYWYRQTLGQGPEFLTYFQNEAQLEKSRLLSDRFSAERPKGSFSTLEIQRTEQGDSAMYLCASSIGTNEKLFFGSGTQLSVL.

This clone was seen only once. The rearrangement uses TRBV10-3 and TRBJ1-2; D is unclear. The CDR3 sequence is 14 residues long. Between the trimmed V and J ends, which lost 6 bases and 6 bases, there was a span of 17 bases. Germline values: CDR1 ENHRY, CDR2 SYGVKD. The CDR3 sequence is CAIRNPQELDGYTF. The CDR3 nucleotides read TGTGCCATCAGAAATCCCCAGGAACTCGATGGCTACACCTTC.

The sample holds one count of this clone. J is TRBJ2-7 and V is TRBV7-2, with 11 bases matching TRBD2. The CDR3 runs to 19 residues. CDR1 SGHTA and CDR2 FQGNSA come from the germline V gene. V lost 5 bases to trimming and J lost 2 bases; unmatched junction nucleotides: 17. The CDR3 DNA reads as TGTGCCAGCAGCCCGGCCGGGGCTAGCGGGGGGAGGATCCCCTACGAGCAGTACTTC. Translation: CASSPAGASGGRIPYEQYF.

The chain recombines TRBV2 with TRBJ1-1; D remains ambiguous. The CDR3 extends over 12 amino acids. From germline, CDR1 is SNHLY and CDR2 FYNNEI. V lost 7 bases and J 5 bases, leaving 11 bases between the germline ends. As DNA, the CDR3 is TGTGCCAGCATAAGGGTAGGGACTGAAGCTTTCTTT. Residues: CASIRVGTEAFF.

The rearrangement uses TRBV30 and TRBJ2-7; the D gene is possibly TRBD1 (5 bases). This CDR3 region has 13 residues. The V gene lost 3 bases and the J gene lost 1 base, with 10 bases spanning the gap. CDR1 is GTSNPN, CDR2 SVGIG, per germline (reference sequence). The CDR3 DNA reads as TGTGCCTGGAGCAACCAGGGATCCTACGAGCAGTACTTC. Its protein product is CAWSNQGSYEQYF.

The chain links TRBV7-9 to TRBJ1-1; D remains unclear. In germline, CDR1 is SEHNR, CDR2 FQNEAQ (reference sequence). Trimming took off 4 bases at V and 0 bases at J, with 6 bases between the two ends. The CDR3 has 13 residues. CDR3 region: CASSSGMNTEAFF. The CDR3 region has the DNA TGTGCCAGCAGCTCGGGCATGAACACTGAAGCTTTCTTT.

The chain carries TRBV7-6 and TRBJ1-3; possible D gene TRBD1, 5 bases. The CDR3 totals 18 residues. The V gene lost 1 base and the J gene lost 8 bases, with 24 bases spanning the gap. Germline V lookup: CDR1 SGHVS, CDR2 FNYEAQ. In DNA form, the CDR3 reads TGTGCCAGCAGCTTAGTAACAGGAAACAGAGGGGTAGGACACACCATATATTTT. This gives the protein CASSLVTGNRGVGHTIYF.

The rearrangement uses TRBV5-8 and TRBJ2-5, with D unresolved. V was clipped by 4 bases and J by 2 bases, with 12 bases between them. This CDR3 spans 14 amino acids. Germline lookup yields CDR1 SGHTS and CDR2 YDEGEE. CDR3 amino acids: CASSLWPTQETQYF. The DNA for the CDR3 is TGTGCCAGCAGCCTTTGGCCAACTCAAGAGACCCAGTACTTC.

The J gene is TRBJ2-7, the V gene TRBV18, with a tentative D call TRBD1 (7 bases). The CDR3 extends over 15 amino acids. Trimming stripped 2 bases from V and 4 bases from J, with 15 bases between. Germline CDR1 KGHSH, CDR2 LQKENI. CDR3: CASSPIDRAGYEQYF. CDR3 DNA: TGTGCCAGCTCACCAATCGACAGGGCGGGGTACGAGCAGTACTTC.

In its sample, this clone was seen a few times. The rearrangement uses TRBV30 and TRBJ1-1; no definite D call. V was shortened by 3 bases and J by 0 bases, with 11 bases between the two germline ends. This CDR3 comprises 14 residues. Germline V gene sequence: CDR1 GTSNPN, CDR2 SVGIG (reference sequence). CDR3 amino acids: CAWSLWTVNTEAFF. DNA for the CDR3: TGTGCCTGGAGCTTGTGGACGGTGAACACTGAAGCTTTCTTT.

This clone was observed a single time. J is TRBJ2-5 and V is TRBV18, with 10 bases lining up with TRBD2. CDR3 length: 17 residues. The J segment lost 5 bases and the V segment lost 5 bases, leaving 14 bases of the junction unmatched. The germline V gene encodes CDR1 KGHSH and CDR2 LQKENI. CDR3 in amino acids: CASSRASGRGTGETQYF. CDR3 in DNA: TGTGCCAGCTCAAGGGCTAGCGGGAGAGGGACCGGGGAGACCCAGTACTTC.

The chain is built from TRBV5-1 and TRBJ1-5; 7 bases align to TRBD1. The V gene end was trimmed by 3 bases and the J gene end by 5 bases; junction bases not matched to a gene: 8. Germline assignment: CDR1 SGHRS and CDR2 YFSETQ. The CDR3 is 15 amino acids. CDR3 sequence: CASSSEGAPDQPQHF. In nucleotides, the CDR3 is TGCGCCAGCAGCTCCGAGGGGGCACCTGATCAGCCCCAGCATTTT.

J is TRBJ2-5 and V is TRBV5-1; D may be TRBD1 or TRBD2 (5 bases each). Trimming removed 1 base from V and 5 bases from J, with 18 bases in between. Germline V gene sequence: CDR1 SGHRS, CDR2 YFSETQ. The CDR3 length is 16 residues. The CDR3 bases are TGCGCCAGCAGCTTGTGGGACGGGGTTGGTTTGGAGACCCAGTACTTC. The encoded protein is CASSLWDGVGLETQYF.

The CDR3 DNA sequence: TGCGCCAGCAGCCACGGACAGGGTTTAGGTGGCTACACCTTC. Encoded protein: CASSHGQGLGGYTF. This sequence joins TRBV4-3 and TRBJ1-2, with 8 bases lining up with TRBD1. The trim removed 3 bases at V and 7 bases at J, leaving 7 bases unmatched. Germline V lookup: CDR1 LGHNA, CDR2 YSLEER. The CDR3 length is 14 residues.

The chain carries TRBV7-2 and TRBJ1-2, with D possibly TRBD1 on 6 matching bases. The V gene lost 1 base and the J gene lost 3 bases, with 9 bases spanning the gap. The CDR3 spans 14 residues. Germline V CDR1 and CDR2: SGHTA, FQGNSA. The CDR3 reads CASSLVRGDYGYTF. CDR3 sequence (DNA): TGTGCCAGCAGCTTAGTCAGGGGTGACTATGGCTACACCTTC.

The chain couples TRBV25-1 to TRBJ2-7, with D possibly being TRBD1 (5 bases). The CDR3 covers 13 residues. CDR1 and CDR2 (germline): MGHDK, SYGVNS. Deletions cut 4 bases from V and 3 bases from J, with 10 bases between. The CDR3 sequence is CASSAPGIYEQYF. The CDR3 nucleotides read TGTGCCAGCAGTGCTCCAGGGATCTACGAGCAGTACTTC.

CDR3: CATSRGGVFGTQYF. The CDR3 DNA reads TGTGCCACCAGCAGGGGAGGGGTTTTCGGTACGCAGTATTTT. The chain is built from TRBV15 and TRBJ2-3, with 7 bases aligning to TRBD2. The CDR3 runs to 14 residues. From germline, CDR1 is LNHNV and CDR2 YYDKDF (reference sequence). J gave up 8 bases and V 3 bases, and 8 bases lay outside the gene matches.